Detailed here is one TCR beta chain. Naive-designated CD8 cells lacked CD45RO, were positively enriched for CCR7, and omitted terminally differentiated effector memory CD45RA+ cells. The CDR3 has 14 amino acids. The trim removed 11 bases at V and 6 bases at J, leaving 11 bases unmatched. Per germline, CDR1 MNHEY and CDR2 SMNVEV (reference sequence). The data were produced by immunoSEQ multiplex PCR, yet TCRdb's version contains in-frame clones alone and is incomplete. The sample contains about 590,000 clones, 95% of which appear only once. The data are from a study of shared clonotypes between healthy human individuals.

The receptor comes from a woman in her twenties or thirties in good health. Sequencing input: naive CD8+ T cells sorted from blood. The chain joins TRBV27 to TRBJ2-7; 12 bases line up with TRBD2. The CDR3 DNA reads as TGTGCCGGGTGGCAAGGGACTAGCGGGCTCGAGCAGTACTTC. Encoded protein: CAGWQGTSGLEQYF.